This TCR beta chain was identified in a study of T cell responses to AZD1222 COVID-19 vaccine. General study points: Spike regions recognized by vaccine-associated CD4 TCRs spanned the protein, led by 160-218 and 743-854.

Germline values: CDR1 LGHDT, CDR2 YNNKEL (reference sequence). CDR3 size: 13 residues. Trimming cost V 2 bases and J 8 bases, with 9 bases left between them. With regard to this clone: As yet, its antigen is unknown.

The assay was immunoSEQ multiplex PCR, and TCRdb's table has in-frame clones only and misses some. Here the sample spans 95,000 to 100,000 clones, 87% being singletons. The chain links TRBV3-1 (or the pseudogene TRBV3-2) to TRBJ1-4; possibly TRBD1 for D (5 bases). The material was peripheral blood, obtained on day 0 of AZD1222 vaccination. This clonotype was obtained from an adult in good health. The CDR3, as DNA: TGTGCCAGCAGCCAACAGGGTGGGGAAAAACTGTTTTTT. Translation gives CASSQQGGEKLFF.